The sequence of this TCR beta chain was determined in a study of blood T cell repertoires in COVID-19. Across the study: Material from acute and convalescent COVID-19 was sourced from the United States, Italy and Spain. PBMCs, B-cell-depleted T cells, or T cells were the source of the cDNA or gDNA that made up the material.

Authors' methods: Cell counts per sample came from amplifying reference gene primers. Produced via immunoSEQ multiplex PCR; TCRdb's table is partial and in-frame only. The V and J calls and clone size are taken from that table; D and trimming were inferred from the DNA. This table holds tens of thousands of clones, roughly 83% found once. The germline V gene encodes CDR1 MNHNS and CDR2 SASEGT. V lost 4 bases, J lost 2 bases, and 13 bases stayed unmatched. The CDR3 has 19 residues. Sample: peripheral blood. The clonotype originates from a human donor with acute or convalescent COVID-19. The donor label of this sample is uncertain. This chain connects TRBV6-1 to TRBJ2-5; 13 nucleotides line up with TRBD2. For the CDR3, the DNA is TGTGCCAGCAGTGCCGGACTAGCGGGAGTCCAACCCATTCAAGAGACCCAGTACTTC. Its protein is CASSAGLAGVQPIQETQYF.